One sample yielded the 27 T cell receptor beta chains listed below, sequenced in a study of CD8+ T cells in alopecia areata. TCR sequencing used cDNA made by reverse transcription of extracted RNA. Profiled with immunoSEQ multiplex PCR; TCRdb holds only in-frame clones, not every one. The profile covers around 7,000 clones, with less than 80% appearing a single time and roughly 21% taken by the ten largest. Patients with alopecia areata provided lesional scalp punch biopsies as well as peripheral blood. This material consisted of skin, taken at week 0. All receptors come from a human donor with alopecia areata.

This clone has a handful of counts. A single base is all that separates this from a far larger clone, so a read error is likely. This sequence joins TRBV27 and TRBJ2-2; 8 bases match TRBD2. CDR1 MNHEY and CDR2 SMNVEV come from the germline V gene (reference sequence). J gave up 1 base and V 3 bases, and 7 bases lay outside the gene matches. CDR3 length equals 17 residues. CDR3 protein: CASSFIGAGGNTGELFF. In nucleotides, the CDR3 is TGTGCCAGCAGTTTCATTGGGGCGGGGGGGAACACCGGGGAGCTGTTTTTT.

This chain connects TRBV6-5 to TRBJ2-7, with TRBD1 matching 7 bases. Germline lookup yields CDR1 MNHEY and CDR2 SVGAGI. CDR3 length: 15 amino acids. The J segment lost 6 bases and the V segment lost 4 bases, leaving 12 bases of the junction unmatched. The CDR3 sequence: CASSSPGQRDGEQYF. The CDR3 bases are TGTGCCAGCAGTTCACCGGGACAGAGGGACGGCGAGCAGTACTTC.

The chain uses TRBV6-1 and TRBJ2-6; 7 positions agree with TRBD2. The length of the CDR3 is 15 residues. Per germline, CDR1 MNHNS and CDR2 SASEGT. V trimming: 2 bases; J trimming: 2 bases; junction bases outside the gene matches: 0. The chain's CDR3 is CASSETSAGANVLTF. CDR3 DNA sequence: TGTGCCAGCAGTGAAACTAGCGCTGGGGCCAACGTCCTGACTTTC.

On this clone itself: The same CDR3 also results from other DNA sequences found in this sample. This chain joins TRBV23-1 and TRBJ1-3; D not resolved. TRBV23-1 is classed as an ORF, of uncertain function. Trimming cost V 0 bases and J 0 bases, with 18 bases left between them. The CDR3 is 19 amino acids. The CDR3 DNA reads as TGCGCCAGCAGTCAATCTCCCTCACCGCCAAAAAACTCTGGAAACACCATATATTTT. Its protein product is CASSQSPSPPKNSGNTIYF.

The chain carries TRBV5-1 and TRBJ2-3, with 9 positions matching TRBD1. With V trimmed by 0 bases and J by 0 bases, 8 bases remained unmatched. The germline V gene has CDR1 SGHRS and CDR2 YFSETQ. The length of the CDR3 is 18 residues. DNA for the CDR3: TGCGCCAGCAGCTTGGGACAGGGGGGAGAAACTAGCACAGATACGCAGTATTTT. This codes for CASSLGQGGETSTDTQYF.

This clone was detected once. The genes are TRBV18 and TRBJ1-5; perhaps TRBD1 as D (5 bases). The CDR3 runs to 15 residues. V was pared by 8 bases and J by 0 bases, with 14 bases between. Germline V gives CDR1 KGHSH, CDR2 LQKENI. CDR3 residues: CASQKVRASNQPQHF. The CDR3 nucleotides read TGTGCCAGCCAAAAGGTCAGGGCTAGCAATCAGCCCCAGCATTTT.

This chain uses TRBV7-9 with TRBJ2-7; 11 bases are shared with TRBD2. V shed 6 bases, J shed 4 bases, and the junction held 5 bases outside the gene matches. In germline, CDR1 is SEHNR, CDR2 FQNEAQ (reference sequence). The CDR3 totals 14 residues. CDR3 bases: TGTGCCAGCAGGCGACTAGCGGGACTATACGAGCAGTACTTC. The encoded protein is CASRRLAGLYEQYF.

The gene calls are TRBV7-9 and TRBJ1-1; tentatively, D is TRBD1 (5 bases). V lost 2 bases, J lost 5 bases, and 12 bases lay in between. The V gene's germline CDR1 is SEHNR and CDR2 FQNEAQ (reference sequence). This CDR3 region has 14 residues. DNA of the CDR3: TGTGCCAGCAGCTTACTTGCAGGGAGGACTGAAGCTTTCTTT. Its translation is CASSLLAGRTEAFF. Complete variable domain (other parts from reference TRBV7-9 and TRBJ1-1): DTGVSQNPRHKITKRGQNVTFRCDPISEHNRLYWYRQTLGQGPEFLTYFQNEAQLEKSRLLSDRFSAERPKGSFSTLEIQRTEQGDSAMYLCASSLLAGRTEAFFGQGTRLTVV.

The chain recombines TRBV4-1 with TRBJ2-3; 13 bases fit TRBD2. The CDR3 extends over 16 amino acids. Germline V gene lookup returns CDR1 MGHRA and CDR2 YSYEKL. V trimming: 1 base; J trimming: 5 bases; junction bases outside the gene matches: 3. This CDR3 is CASSQGRLAGGDTQYF. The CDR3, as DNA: TGCGCCAGCAGCCAAGGTAGACTAGCGGGGGGAGATACGCAGTATTTT.

This chain's CDR3 is CASSFYNEQFF. In DNA form, the CDR3 reads TGTGCCAGCAGTTTCTACAATGAGCAGTTCTTC. The chain recombines TRBV6-5 with TRBJ2-1; unclear D gene. Germline V gene lookup returns CDR1 MNHEY and CDR2 SVGAGI. Trimming took off 4 bases at V and 3 bases at J, with 1 base between the two ends. The length of the CDR3 is 11 residues.

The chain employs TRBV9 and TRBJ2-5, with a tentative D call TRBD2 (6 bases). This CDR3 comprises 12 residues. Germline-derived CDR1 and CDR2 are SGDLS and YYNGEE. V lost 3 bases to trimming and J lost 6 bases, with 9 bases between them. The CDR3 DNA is TGTGCCAGCAGCGGACGGGGGAAGACCCAGTACTTC. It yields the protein CASSGRGKTQYF. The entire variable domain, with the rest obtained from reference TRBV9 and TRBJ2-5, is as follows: DSGVTQTPKHLITATGQRVTLRCSPRSGDLSVYWYQQSLDQGLQFLIQYYNGEERAKGNILERFSAQQFPDLHSELNLSSLELGDSALYFCASSGRGKTQYFGPGTRLLVL.

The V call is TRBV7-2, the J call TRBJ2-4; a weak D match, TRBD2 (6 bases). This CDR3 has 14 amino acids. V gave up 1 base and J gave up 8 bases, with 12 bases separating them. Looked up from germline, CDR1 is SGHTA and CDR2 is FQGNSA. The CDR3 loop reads CASSLDRGVDIQYF. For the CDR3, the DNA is TGTGCCAGCAGCTTAGATCGCGGGGTTGACATTCAGTACTTC.

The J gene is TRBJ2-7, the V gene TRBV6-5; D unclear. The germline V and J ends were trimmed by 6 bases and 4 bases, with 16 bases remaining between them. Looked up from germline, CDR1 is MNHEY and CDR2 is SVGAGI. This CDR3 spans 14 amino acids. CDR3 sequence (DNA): TGTGCCAGCAGGCCCGGTCCCTTTGTGTACGAGCAGTACTTC. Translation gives CASRPGPFVYEQYF.

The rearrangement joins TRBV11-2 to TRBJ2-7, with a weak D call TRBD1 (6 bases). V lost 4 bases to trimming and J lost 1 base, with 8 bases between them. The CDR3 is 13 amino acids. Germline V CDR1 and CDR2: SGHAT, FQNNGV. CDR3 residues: CASSWTVSYEQYF. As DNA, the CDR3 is TGTGCCAGCAGCTGGACAGTATCCTACGAGCAGTACTTC.

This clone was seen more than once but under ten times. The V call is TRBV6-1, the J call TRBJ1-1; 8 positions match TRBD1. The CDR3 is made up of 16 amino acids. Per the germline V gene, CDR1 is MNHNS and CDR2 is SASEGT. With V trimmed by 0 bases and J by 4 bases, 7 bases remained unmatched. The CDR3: CASSEAGQGMGTEAFF. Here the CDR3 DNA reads TGTGCCAGCAGTGAAGCCGGACAGGGTATGGGCACTGAAGCTTTCTTT.

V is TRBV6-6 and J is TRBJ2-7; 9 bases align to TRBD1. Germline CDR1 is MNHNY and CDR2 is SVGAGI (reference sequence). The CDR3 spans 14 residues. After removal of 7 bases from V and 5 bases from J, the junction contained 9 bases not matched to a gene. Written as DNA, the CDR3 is TGTGCCAGCAAGAAACAGGGGGCGCGGGACGAGCAGTACTTC. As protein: CASKKQGARDEQYF.

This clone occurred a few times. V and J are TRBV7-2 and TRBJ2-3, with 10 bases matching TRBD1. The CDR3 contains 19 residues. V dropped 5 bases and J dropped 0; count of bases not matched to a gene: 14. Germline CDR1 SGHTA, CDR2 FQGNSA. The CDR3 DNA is TGTGCCAGCAGCGGACCCGGGACAGGGGCATCTGTAAGCACAGATACGCAGTATTTT. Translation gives CASSGPGTGASVSTDTQYF.

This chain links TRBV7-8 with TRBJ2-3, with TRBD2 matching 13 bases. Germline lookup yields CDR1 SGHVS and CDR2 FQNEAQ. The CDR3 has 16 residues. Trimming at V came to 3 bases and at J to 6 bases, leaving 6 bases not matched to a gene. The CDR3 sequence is CASSFPLAGGRDTQYF. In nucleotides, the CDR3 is TGTGCCAGCAGCTTTCCACTAGCGGGGGGGCGGGATACGCAGTATTTT. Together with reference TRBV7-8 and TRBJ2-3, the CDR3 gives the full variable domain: GAGVSQSPRYKVAKRGQDVALRCDPISGHVSLFWYQQALGQGPEFLTYFQNEAQLDKSGLPSDRFFAERPEGSVSTLKIQRTQQEDSAVYLCASSFPLAGGRDTQYFGPGTRLTVL.

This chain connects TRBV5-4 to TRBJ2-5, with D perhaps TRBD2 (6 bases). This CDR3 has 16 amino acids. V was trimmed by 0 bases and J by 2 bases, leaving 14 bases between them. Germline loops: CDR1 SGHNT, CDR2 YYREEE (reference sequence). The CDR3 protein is CASSLGLSAGQETQYF. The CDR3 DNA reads TGTGCCAGCAGCTTGGGGCTTTCGGCGGGGCAAGAGACCCAGTACTTC.

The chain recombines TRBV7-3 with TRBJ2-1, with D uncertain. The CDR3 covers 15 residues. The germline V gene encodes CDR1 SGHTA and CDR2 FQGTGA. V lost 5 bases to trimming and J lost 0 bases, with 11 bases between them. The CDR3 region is CASSQEMSSYNEQFF. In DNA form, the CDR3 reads TGTGCCAGCAGCCAAGAGATGAGCTCCTACAATGAGCAGTTCTTC.

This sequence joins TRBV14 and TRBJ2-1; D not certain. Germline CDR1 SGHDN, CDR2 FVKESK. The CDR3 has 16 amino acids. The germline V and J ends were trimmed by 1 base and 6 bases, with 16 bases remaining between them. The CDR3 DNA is TGTGCCAGCAGCCAAGTCTTCGGCAGTTTAAGCAATGAGCAGTTCTTC. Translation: CASSQVFGSLSNEQFF.

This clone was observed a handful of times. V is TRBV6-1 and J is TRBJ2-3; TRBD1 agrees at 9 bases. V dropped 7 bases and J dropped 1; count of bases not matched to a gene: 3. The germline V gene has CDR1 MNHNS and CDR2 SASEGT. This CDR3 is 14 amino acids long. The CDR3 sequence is CASKRTGGTDTQYF. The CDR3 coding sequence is TGTGCCAGCAAACGGACAGGGGGCACAGATACGCAGTATTTT.

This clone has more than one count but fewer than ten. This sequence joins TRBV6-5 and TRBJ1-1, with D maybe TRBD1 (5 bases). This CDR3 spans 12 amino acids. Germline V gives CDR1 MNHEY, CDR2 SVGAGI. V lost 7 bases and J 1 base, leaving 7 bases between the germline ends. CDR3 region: CASNQGNTEAFF. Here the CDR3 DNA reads TGTGCCAGCAACCAGGGGAACACTGAAGCTTTCTTT.

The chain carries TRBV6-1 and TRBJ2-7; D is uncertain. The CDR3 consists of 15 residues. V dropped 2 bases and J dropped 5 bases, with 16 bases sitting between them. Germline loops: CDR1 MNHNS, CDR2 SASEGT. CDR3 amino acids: CASSELGILYHEQYF. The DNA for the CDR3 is TGTGCCAGCAGTGAATTGGGGATCCTATACCACGAGCAGTACTTC.

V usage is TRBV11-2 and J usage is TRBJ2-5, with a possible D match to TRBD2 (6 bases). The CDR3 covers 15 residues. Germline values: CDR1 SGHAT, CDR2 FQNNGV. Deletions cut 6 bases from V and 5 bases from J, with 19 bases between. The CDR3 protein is CASSQDLPSGETQYF. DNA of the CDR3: TGTGCCAGCAGTCAAGACCTACCCAGCGGGGAGACCCAGTACTTC.

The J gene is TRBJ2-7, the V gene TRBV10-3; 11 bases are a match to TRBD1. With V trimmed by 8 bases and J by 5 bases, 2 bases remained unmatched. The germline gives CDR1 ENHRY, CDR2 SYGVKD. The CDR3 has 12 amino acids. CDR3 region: CAIGTGGHEQYF. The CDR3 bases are TGTGCCATCGGGACAGGGGGGCACGAGCAGTACTTC.

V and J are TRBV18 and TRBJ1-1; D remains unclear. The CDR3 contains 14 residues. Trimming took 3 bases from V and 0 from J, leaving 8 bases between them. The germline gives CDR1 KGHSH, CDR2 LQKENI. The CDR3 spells CASSPLDVNTEAFF. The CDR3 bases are TGTGCCAGCTCACCTCTAGACGTGAACACTGAAGCTTTCTTT.